This T cell receptor (beta chain) came from a study of cytomegalovirus exposure and HLA in healthy donors. As concerns this clone: Its antigen is undetermined.

Data came from immunoSEQ multiplex PCR; TCRdb stores just in-frame clones and leaves some out. The sample holds some 120,000 clones; roughly 90% are singletons and the top ten take about 3.7%. Separate from the approximately 670-subject first cohort, the approximately 120-subject validation cohort was the one that the donors belonged to. Study-level findings and limits: TCR sequences were mostly rare, though some public TCRs occurred in many donors. Researchers catalogued about 150 TCR beta chains as cytomegalovirus-associated.

Germline V gives CDR1 KGHSH, CDR2 LQKENI. The V segment lost 2 bases and the J segment 7 bases; nucleotides outside the gene matches: 7. CDR3 length: 14 amino acids. The source is a man younger than 45 in good health and CMV-seronegative. V and J are TRBV18 and TRBJ2-7; 8 bases are a match to TRBD1. Source material: PBMCs. CDR3 in amino acids: CASSPGTGAWEQYF. The CDR3 DNA follows: TGTGCCAGCTCACCAGGGACAGGCGCTTGGGAGCAGTACTTC.